One sample yielded the 23 T cell receptor beta chains listed below, sequenced in a study of blood T cell repertoires in COVID-19. Data came from immunoSEQ multiplex PCR; TCRdb stores just in-frame clones and leaves some out. The repertoire holds about 480,000 clones, with around nine tenths as singletons. The sequenced material came from peripheral blood. The receptors originated from a woman aged 45-65 years with COVID-19, enrolled during active disease.

This chain connects TRBV30 to TRBJ2-7; 9 positions agree with TRBD1. Germline CDR1 is GTSNPN and CDR2 is SVGIG (reference sequence). Trimming cost V 4 bases and J 1 base; bases outside gene matches: 5. The CDR3 is 14 amino acids. The CDR3 region is CAWNPDRGSYEQYF. The CDR3 bases are TGTGCCTGGAACCCGGACAGGGGTTCCTACGAGCAGTACTTC.

In its sample, this clone was seen a few times. V is TRBV7-2 and J is TRBJ2-7, with TRBD1 identical over 10 bases. Per germline, CDR1 SGHTA and CDR2 FQGNSA. The trim removed 1 base at V and 6 bases at J, leaving 0 bases unmatched. The CDR3 is 13 residues long. CDR3: CASSLGTGGEQYF. For the CDR3, the DNA is TGTGCCAGCAGCTTAGGGACAGGGGGCGAGCAGTACTTC.

The chain joins TRBV25-1 to TRBJ2-3; tentative D call: TRBD1 (5 bases). V lost 0 bases and J 3 bases, leaving 7 bases between the germline ends. Germline-derived CDR1 and CDR2 are MGHDK and SYGVNS. The CDR3 extends over 14 amino acids. Written as DNA, the CDR3 is TGTGCCAGCAGTGAATACGCAGGGACAGATACGCAGTATTTT. This gives the protein CASSEYAGTDTQYF.

The chain links TRBV24-1 to TRBJ1-1; TRBD1 might be the D (6 bases). Trimming cost V 9 bases and J 3 bases, with 16 bases left between them. From germline, CDR1 is KGHDR and CDR2 SFDVKD. This CDR3 is 14 amino acids long. The CDR3: CATGGGPKDTEAFF. The CDR3 DNA is TGTGCCACCGGGGGGGGGCCTAAAGACACTGAAGCTTTCTTT.

The chain has TRBV9 and TRBJ1-2; D is undetermined. Germline loops: CDR1 SGDLS, CDR2 YYNGEE. Trimming removed 0 bases at V and 2 bases at J, with 14 bases between. CDR3 length: 16 residues. CDR3 sequence (DNA): TGTGCCAGCAGCGTAGCAAGTGATGGGGAGAACTATGGCTACACCTTC. Its protein product is CASSVASDGENYGYTF. Drawing the rest from reference TRBV9 and TRBJ1-2, the complete variable domain is DSGVTQTPKHLITATGQRVTLRCSPRSGDLSVYWYQQSLDQGLQFLIQYYNGEERAKGNILERFSAQQFPDLHSELNLSSLELGDSALYFCASSVASDGENYGYTFGSGTRLTVV.

This chain connects TRBV5-1 to TRBJ2-2, with D maybe TRBD1 (6 bases). With 1 base removed from V and 1 base from J, the gap between germline ends came to 8 bases. The CDR3 runs 15 residues. The germline V gene has CDR1 SGHRS and CDR2 YFSETQ. CDR3 sequence (DNA): TGCGCCAGCAGCTTGCAGGGGATGAACACCGGGGAGCTGTTTTTT. Amino acids: CASSLQGMNTGELFF.

The J gene is TRBJ1-4, the V gene TRBV4-1; 8 bases agree with TRBD1. Trimming at V came to 0 bases and at J to 10 bases, leaving 10 bases not matched to a gene. Germline loops: CDR1 MGHRA, CDR2 YSYEKL. The CDR3 runs 16 residues. CDR3 nucleotide sequence: TGCGCCAGCAGCCAAGATCTCTGGCAGGGGGCTCGAAAACTGTTTTTT. This codes for CASSQDLWQGARKLFF.

The chain carries TRBV19 and TRBJ1-2; 10 nucleotides line up with TRBD1. With V trimmed by 5 bases and J by 2 bases, 5 bases remained unmatched. The CDR3 loop spans 15 amino acids. Germline lookup yields CDR1 LNHDA and CDR2 SQIVND (reference sequence). CDR3 in DNA: TGTGCCAGTAGTGCAGCGGGACAGGGGAACTATGGCTACACCTTC. Its protein is CASSAAGQGNYGYTF.

V usage is TRBV11-2 and J usage is TRBJ2-3; 7 nucleotides match TRBD1. CDR3 size: 15 residues. The germline CDR1 and CDR2 sequences are SGHAT and FQNNGV. J was trimmed by 3 bases and V by 1 base; bases with no gene match: 4. The CDR3 nucleotides read TGTGCCAGCAGCTTAGGACAGGGTGAGACAGATACGCAGTATTTT. This encodes CASSLGQGETDTQYF.

This chain links TRBV18 with TRBJ1-1, with D possibly TRBD1 on 6 matching bases. Germline-derived CDR1 and CDR2 are KGHSH and LQKENI. The CDR3 has 16 residues. V gave up 2 bases and J gave up 7 bases, with 20 bases separating them. The CDR3 DNA reads as TGTGCCAGCTCACCAATGGCAGGGGAAGGATTCTTTGAAGCTTTCTTT. Translating gives CASSPMAGEGFFEAFF.

As concerns this clone: This specimen includes other DNA sequences encoding the same CDR3. V usage is TRBV19 and J usage is TRBJ1-1; TRBD1 matches 8 bases. Germline CDR1 and CDR2: LNHDA and SQIVND (reference sequence). The CDR3 is 13 amino acids. Germline trimming cut 9 bases from V and 4 bases from J; bases unmatched to any gene: 7. Here the CDR3 DNA reads TGTGCCAGCTCGACAGGGGTTGGCACTGAAGCTTTCTTT. The encoded protein is CASSTGVGTEAFF.

A single count supports this clone. This rearrangement joins TRBV7-8 to TRBJ2-7, with D possibly matching TRBD2 (7 bases). V lost 2 bases and J lost 2, with 13 bases in between. Per the germline V gene, CDR1 is SGHVS and CDR2 is FQNEAQ. The CDR3 contains 15 residues. The CDR3 loop is CASSLMAGAPYEQYF. The CDR3 DNA reads TGTGCCAGCAGCTTAATGGCGGGGGCCCCCTACGAGCAGTACTTC.

The J gene is TRBJ1-3, the V gene TRBV18; 9 nucleotides match TRBD1. The junction had 12 bases not matched to a gene; V was cut back by 2 bases and J by 4 bases. CDR1 and CDR2 (germline): KGHSH, LQKENI. The CDR3 contains 18 residues. The CDR3 sequence is CASSPDLQGAMGGNTIYF. CDR3 nucleotides: TGTGCCAGCTCACCAGACCTACAGGGGGCTATGGGAGGAAACACCATATATTTT.

The V call is TRBV5-5, the J call TRBJ2-7; a possible D gene is TRBD2 (6 bases). CDR1 is SGHKS and CDR2 is YYEKEE in the germline V gene (reference sequence). CDR3 length: 16 amino acids. Trimming took off 3 bases at V and 9 bases at J, with 25 bases between the two ends. The CDR3 spells CASSSGWEDRYTLQYF. The CDR3, as DNA: TGTGCCAGCAGCTCGGGCTGGGAGGACCGCTACACCCTGCAGTACTTC.

The rearrangement joins TRBV25-1 to TRBJ2-5; D is undetermined. This CDR3 comprises 11 residues. V was shortened by 5 bases and J by 1 base, with 2 bases between the two germline ends. The germline gives CDR1 MGHDK, CDR2 SYGVNS. CDR3 residues: CASSLQETQYF. The CDR3 bases are TGTGCCAGCAGTCTCCAAGAGACCCAGTACTTC.

The CDR3 here is CASSEARSVGNTEAFF. The CDR3 nucleotides read TGTGCCAGCAGTGAAGCCCGGAGTGTGGGGAACACTGAAGCTTTCTTT. V and J are TRBV2 and TRBJ1-1, with no clear D. The germline V and J ends were trimmed by 0 bases and 1 base, with 12 bases remaining between them. The CDR3 consists of 16 residues. Germline V gene lookup returns CDR1 SNHLY and CDR2 FYNNEI.

The CDR3 nucleotides read TGTGCCAGCAGCCCTCTGGAGACTAGCGGGGAGTCCTACGAGCAGTACTTC. Translating gives CASSPLETSGESYEQYF. This rearrangement joins TRBV9 to TRBJ2-7; TRBD2 agrees at 11 bases. This CDR3 has 17 amino acids. The germline V gene encodes CDR1 SGDLS and CDR2 YYNGEE. V shed 4 bases and J 1 base; nucleotides not matched to a gene: 10.

V usage is TRBV4-1 and J usage is TRBJ2-1, with 7 nucleotides matching TRBD1. J lost 0 bases, V lost 2 bases, and 10 bases had no gene match. This CDR3 has 18 residues. The germline gives CDR1 MGHRA, CDR2 YSYEKL. CDR3: CASSQRGQAMSSYNEQFF. CDR3 nucleotides: TGCGCCAGCAGCCAACGCGGACAGGCAATGAGCTCCTACAATGAGCAGTTCTTC.

The J gene is TRBJ1-5, the V gene TRBV27, with 7 nucleotides matching TRBD1. The CDR3 is 14 residues long. Looked up from germline, CDR1 is MNHEY and CDR2 is SMNVEV (reference sequence). V shed 4 bases and J 2 bases; nucleotides not matched to a gene: 2. CDR3 bases: TGTGCCAGCAGTTCAGGACAGGGCAATCAGCCCCAGCATTTT. Residues: CASSSGQGNQPQHF.

The CDR3 DNA follows: TGCGCCAGCAGTCGAGTAGGGGGATCCGAGCAGTACTTC. It codes for CASSRVGGSEQYF. This chain uses TRBV23-1 with TRBJ2-7; D is perhaps TRBD1 (6 bases). TRBV23-1 counts as an open reading frame of uncertain function. The CDR3 is 13 residues long. Trimming removed 4 bases from V and 6 bases from J, with 13 bases in between.

This rearrangement joins TRBV7-9 to TRBJ2-3, with 11 positions matching TRBD2. There are 18 residues in the CDR3. Germline V gene sequence: CDR1 SEHNR, CDR2 FQNEAQ (reference sequence). V was pared by 4 bases and J by 5 bases, with 14 bases of the junction left unmatched. The CDR3 sequence: CASSSRLTSGGEGDTQYF. The CDR3 DNA reads TGTGCCAGCAGCTCACGCCTCACTAGCGGGGGAGAGGGAGATACGCAGTATTTT.

V is TRBV5-4 and J is TRBJ2-3; 9 bases match TRBD2. J lost 0 bases, V lost 4 bases, and 9 bases had no gene match. Per germline, CDR1 SGHNT and CDR2 YYREEE (reference sequence). CDR3 length: 17 amino acids. The CDR3 coding sequence is TGTGCCAGCAGCCGGGGGTCAGCGGGGGGCAGCACAGATACGCAGTATTTT. Its translation is CASSRGSAGGSTDTQYF.

The chain employs TRBV5-1 and TRBJ1-2; D uncertain. The germline V gene encodes CDR1 SGHRS and CDR2 YFSETQ. The CDR3 has 14 residues. The V end was cut by 4 bases, the J end by 4 bases, with 14 bases between. CDR3 residues: CASSNFEFGYGYTF. The DNA of the CDR3 is TGCGCCAGCAGCAATTTCGAGTTTGGCTATGGCTACACCTTC.